The clone carrying this T cell receptor (beta chain) was seen a handful of times. Its antigen is not identified. This entry is derived from a study of CD8 T cells in ankylosing spondylitis. TCRdb fed the 5' RACE reads into MiXCR, producing one record per CDR3 protein. Found here are hundreds of thousands of distinct CDR3 sequences, 10% to 15% of them singletons; the top ten hold approximately 0.51%. Unmatched junction bases numbered 7, after V lost 0 bases and J lost 7 bases. The CDR3 length is 17 residues. Germline V gives CDR1 MNHEY, CDR2 SVGAGI. Overall study results and limits: There was reportedly significant enrichment of clones that were disease-linked in matched ankylosing spondylitis synovial fluid. Fewer than ten highly homologous variants made up a TCR beta motif that seemed to typify ankylosing spondylitis blood.

Sequencing input: blood, either unsorted or a sorted T cell fraction (not recorded which). This clonotype was obtained from a male donor with ankylosing spondylitis. The V call is TRBV6-5, the J call TRBJ2-1; 12 bases agree with TRBD1. The CDR3 here is CASSYSPGTGGLNEQFF. In DNA, the CDR3 is TGTGCCAGCAGTTACTCCCCAGGGACAGGGGGCTTGAATGAGCAGTTCTTC.